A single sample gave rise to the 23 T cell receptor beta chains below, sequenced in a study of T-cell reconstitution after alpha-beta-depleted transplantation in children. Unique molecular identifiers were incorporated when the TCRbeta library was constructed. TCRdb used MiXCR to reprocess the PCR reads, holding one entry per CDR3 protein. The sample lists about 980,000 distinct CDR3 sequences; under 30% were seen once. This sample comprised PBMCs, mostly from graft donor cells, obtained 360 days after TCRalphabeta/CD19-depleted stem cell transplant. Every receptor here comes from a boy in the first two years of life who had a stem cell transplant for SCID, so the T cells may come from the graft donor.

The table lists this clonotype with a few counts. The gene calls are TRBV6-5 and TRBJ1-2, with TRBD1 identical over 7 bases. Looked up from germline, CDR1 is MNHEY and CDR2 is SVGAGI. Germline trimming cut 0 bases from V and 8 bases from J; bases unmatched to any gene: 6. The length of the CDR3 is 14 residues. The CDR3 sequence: CASSYSNRGQGYTF. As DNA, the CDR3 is TGTGCCAGCAGTTACTCGAACAGGGGCCAGGGCTACACCTTC.

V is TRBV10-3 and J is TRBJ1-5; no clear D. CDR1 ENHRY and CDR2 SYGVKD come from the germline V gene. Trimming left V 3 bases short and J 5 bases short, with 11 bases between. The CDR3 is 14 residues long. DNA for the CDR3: TGTGCCATCAGTGATGGGGAGATGGATCAGCCCCAGCATTTT. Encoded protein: CAISDGEMDQPQHF.

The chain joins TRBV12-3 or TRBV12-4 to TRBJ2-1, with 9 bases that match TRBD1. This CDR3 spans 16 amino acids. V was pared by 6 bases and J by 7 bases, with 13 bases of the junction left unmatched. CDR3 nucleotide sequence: TGTGCCAGCAGCCAAAAGCACAGGGGGCGCTGGAATGAGCAGTTCTTC. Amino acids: CASSQKHRGRWNEQFF.

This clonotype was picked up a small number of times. CDR3 in DNA: TGTGCCAGCAGCCCACAAGAAAATGAAAAACTGTTTTTT. Its translation: CASSPQENEKLFF. The V gene is TRBV5-6, the J gene TRBJ1-4; D uncertain. The CDR3 contains 13 residues. The germline gives CDR1 SGHDT, CDR2 YYEEEE. The V end lost 4 bases, the J end lost 5 bases, and 9 bases lay between the germline ends.

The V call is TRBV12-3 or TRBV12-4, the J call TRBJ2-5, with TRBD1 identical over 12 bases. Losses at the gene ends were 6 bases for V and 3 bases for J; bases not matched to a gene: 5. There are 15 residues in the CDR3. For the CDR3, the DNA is TGTGCCAGCAGCCCAGGGACAGGGGGCGAAGAGACCCAGTACTTC. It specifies CASSPGTGGEETQYF.

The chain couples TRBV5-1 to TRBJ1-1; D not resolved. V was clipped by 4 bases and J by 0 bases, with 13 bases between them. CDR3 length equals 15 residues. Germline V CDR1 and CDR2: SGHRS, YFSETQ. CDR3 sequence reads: CASSRGFGMNTEAFF. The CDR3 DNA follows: TGCGCCAGCAGCCGAGGGTTTGGGATGAACACTGAAGCTTTCTTT.

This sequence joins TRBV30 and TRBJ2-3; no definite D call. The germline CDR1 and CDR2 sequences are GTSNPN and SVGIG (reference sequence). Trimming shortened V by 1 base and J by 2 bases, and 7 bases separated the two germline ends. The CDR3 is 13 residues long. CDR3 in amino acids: CAWSEVLTDTQYF. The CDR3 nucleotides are TGTGCCTGGAGTGAAGTCCTCACAGATACGCAGTATTTT.

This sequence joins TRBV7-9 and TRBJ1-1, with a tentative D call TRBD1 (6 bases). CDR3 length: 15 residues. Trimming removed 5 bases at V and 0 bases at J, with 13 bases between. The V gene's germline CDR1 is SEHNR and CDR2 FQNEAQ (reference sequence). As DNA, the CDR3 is TGTGCCAGCAGCGCCCGACAGGCCATGAACACTGAAGCTTTCTTT. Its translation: CASSARQAMNTEAFF.

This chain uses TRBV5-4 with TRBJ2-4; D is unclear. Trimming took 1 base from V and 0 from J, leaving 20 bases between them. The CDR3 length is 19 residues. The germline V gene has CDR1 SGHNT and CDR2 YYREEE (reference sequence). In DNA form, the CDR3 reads TGTGCCAGCAGCTTGATGGCAGCAACCCAATTATTAGCCAAAAACATTCAGTACTTC. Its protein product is CASSLMAATQLLAKNIQYF. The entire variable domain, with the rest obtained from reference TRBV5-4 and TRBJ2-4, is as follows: ETGVTQSPTHLIKTRGQQVTLRCSSQSGHNTVSWYQQALGQGPQFIFQYYREEENGRGNFPPRFSGLQFPNYSSELNVNALELDDSALYLCASSLMAATQLLAKNIQYFGAGTRLSVL.

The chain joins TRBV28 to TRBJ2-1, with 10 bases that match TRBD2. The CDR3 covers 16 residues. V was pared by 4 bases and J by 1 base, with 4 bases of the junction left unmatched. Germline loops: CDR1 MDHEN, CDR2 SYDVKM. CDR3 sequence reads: CASSSGLAKSYNEQFF. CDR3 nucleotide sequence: TGTGCCAGCAGTTCGGGACTAGCGAAGTCCTACAATGAGCAGTTCTTC.

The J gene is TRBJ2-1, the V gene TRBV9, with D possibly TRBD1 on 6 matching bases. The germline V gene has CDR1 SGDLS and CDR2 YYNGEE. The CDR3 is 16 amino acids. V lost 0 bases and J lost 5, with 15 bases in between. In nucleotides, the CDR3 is TGTGCCAGCAGCGTAGCAACCCCTGGGGGCCACAATGAGCAGTTCTTC. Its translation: CASSVATPGGHNEQFF. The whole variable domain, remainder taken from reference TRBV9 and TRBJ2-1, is DSGVTQTPKHLITATGQRVTLRCSPRSGDLSVYWYQQSLDQGLQFLIQYYNGEERAKGNILERFSAQQFPDLHSELNLSSLELGDSALYFCASSVATPGGHNEQFFGPGTRLTVL.

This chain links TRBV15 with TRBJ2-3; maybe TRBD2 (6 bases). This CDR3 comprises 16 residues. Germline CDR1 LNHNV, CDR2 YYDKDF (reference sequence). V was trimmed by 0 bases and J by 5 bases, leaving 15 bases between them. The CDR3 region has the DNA TGTGCCACCAGCAGAGATGGTGGGGGGAGAGGAGATACGCAGTATTTT. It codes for CATSRDGGGRGDTQYF.

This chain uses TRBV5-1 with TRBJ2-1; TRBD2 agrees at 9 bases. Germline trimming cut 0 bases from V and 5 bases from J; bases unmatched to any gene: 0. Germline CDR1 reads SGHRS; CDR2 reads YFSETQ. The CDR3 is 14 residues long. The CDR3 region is CASSLERGDNEQFF. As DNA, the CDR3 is TGCGCCAGCAGCTTGGAGCGGGGGGACAATGAGCAGTTCTTC.

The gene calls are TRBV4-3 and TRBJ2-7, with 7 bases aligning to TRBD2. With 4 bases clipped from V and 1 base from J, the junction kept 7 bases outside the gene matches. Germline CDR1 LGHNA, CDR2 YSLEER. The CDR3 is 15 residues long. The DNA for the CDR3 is TGCGCCAGCAGCCCCGTAGCGGGTGAGTCCTACGAGCAGTACTTC. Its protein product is CASSPVAGESYEQYF.

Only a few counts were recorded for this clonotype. CDR3 nucleotides: TGTGCCAGCAGCTCACTAGGAATCCGGGGCGAGCAGTACTTC. Translating gives CASSSLGIRGEQYF. The chain links TRBV7-9 to TRBJ2-7, with D perhaps TRBD2 (5 bases). The V gene's germline CDR1 is SEHNR and CDR2 FQNEAQ (reference sequence). The V end lost 4 bases, the J end lost 6 bases, and 16 bases lay between the germline ends. The CDR3 is 14 residues long. Full variable domain (rest looked up from reference TRBV7-9 and TRBJ2-7): DTGVSQNPRHKITKRGQNVTFRCDPISEHNRLYWYRQTLGQGPEFLTYFQNEAQLEKSRLLSDRFSAERPKGSFSTLEIQRTEQGDSAMYLCASSSLGIRGEQYFGPGTRLTVT.

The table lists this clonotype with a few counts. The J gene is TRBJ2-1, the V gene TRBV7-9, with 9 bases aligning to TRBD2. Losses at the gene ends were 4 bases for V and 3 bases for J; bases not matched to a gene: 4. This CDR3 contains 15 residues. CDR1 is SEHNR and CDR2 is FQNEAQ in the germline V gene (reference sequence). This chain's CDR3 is CASSYRSGGYNEQFF. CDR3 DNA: TGTGCCAGCAGCTATCGTAGCGGGGGCTACAATGAGCAGTTCTTC. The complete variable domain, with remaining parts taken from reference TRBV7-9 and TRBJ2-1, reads DTGVSQNPRHKITKRGQNVTFRCDPISEHNRLYWYRQTLGQGPEFLTYFQNEAQLEKSRLLSDRFSAERPKGSFSTLEIQRTEQGDSAMYLCASSYRSGGYNEQFFGPGTRLTVL.

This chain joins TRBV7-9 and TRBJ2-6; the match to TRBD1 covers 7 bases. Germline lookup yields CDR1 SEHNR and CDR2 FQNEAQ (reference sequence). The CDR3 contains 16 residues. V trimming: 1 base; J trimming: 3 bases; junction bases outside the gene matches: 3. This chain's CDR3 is CASSLGGTVGANVLTF. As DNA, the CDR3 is TGTGCCAGCAGCTTAGGGGGGACAGTTGGGGCCAACGTCCTGACTTTC.

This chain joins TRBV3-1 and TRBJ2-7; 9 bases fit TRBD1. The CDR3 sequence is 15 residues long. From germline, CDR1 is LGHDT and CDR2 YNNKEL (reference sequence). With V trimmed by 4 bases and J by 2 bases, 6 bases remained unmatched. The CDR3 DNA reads TGTGCCAGCAGCCCCGGGACAGGGACGACCTACGAGCAGTACTTC. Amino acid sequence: CASSPGTGTTYEQYF.

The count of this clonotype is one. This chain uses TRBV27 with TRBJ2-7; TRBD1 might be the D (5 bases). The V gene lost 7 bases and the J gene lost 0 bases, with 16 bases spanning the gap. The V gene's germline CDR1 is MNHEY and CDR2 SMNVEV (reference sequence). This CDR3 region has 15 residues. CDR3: CASTPHRLSSYEQYF. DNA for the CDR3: TGTGCCAGCACCCCGCACAGGCTGAGCTCCTACGAGCAGTACTTC.

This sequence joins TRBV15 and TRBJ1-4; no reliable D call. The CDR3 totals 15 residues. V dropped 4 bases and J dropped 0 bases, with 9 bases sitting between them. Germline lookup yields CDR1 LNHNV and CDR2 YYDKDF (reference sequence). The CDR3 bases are TGTGCCACCAGCACCCGACTGTCAACTAATGAAAAACTGTTTTTT. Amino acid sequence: CATSTRLSTNEKLFF.

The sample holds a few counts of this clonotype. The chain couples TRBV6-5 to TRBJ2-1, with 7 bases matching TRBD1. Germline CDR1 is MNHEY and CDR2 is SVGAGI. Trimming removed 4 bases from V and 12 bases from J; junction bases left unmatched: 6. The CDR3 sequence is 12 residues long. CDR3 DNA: TGTGCCAGCAGTTCCCGACAGGGCGGGCAGTTCTTC. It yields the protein CASSSRQGGQFF.

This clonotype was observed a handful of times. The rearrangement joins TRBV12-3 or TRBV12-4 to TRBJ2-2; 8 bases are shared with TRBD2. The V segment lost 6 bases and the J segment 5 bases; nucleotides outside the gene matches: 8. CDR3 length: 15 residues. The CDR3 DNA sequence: TGTGCCAGCAGCCATACCAGCGGGGGAACCGGGGAGCTGTTTTTT. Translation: CASSHTSGGTGELFF.

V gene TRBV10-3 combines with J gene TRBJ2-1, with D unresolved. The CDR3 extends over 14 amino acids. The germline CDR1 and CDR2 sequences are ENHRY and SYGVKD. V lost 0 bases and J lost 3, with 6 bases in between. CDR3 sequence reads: CAISESYRYNEQFF. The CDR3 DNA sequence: TGTGCCATCAGTGAGTCTTACCGCTACAATGAGCAGTTCTTC.